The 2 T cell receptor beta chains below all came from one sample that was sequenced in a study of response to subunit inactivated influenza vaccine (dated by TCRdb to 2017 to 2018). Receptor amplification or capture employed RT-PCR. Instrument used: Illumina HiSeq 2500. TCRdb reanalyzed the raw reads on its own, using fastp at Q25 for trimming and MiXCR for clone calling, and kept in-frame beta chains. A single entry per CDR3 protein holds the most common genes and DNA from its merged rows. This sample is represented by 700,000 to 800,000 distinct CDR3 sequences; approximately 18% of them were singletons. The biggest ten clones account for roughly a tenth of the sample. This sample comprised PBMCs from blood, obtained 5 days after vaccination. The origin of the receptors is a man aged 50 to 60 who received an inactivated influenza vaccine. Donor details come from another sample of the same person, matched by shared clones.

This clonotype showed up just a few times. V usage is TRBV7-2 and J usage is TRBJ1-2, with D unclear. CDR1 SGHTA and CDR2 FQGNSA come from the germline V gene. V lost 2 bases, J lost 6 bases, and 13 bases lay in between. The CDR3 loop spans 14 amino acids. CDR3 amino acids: CASSLTGVRNGYTF. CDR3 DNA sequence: TGTGCCAGCAGCTTAACGGGAGTAAGGAATGGCTACACCTTC.

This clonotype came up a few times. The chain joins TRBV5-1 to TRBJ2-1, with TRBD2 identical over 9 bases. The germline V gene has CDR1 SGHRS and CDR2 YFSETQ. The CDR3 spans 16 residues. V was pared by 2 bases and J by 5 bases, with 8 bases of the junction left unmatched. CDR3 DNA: TGCGCCAGCAGCTTTTTTTCTAGCGGGATAAACAATGAGCAGTTCTTC. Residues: CASSFFSSGINNEQFF.